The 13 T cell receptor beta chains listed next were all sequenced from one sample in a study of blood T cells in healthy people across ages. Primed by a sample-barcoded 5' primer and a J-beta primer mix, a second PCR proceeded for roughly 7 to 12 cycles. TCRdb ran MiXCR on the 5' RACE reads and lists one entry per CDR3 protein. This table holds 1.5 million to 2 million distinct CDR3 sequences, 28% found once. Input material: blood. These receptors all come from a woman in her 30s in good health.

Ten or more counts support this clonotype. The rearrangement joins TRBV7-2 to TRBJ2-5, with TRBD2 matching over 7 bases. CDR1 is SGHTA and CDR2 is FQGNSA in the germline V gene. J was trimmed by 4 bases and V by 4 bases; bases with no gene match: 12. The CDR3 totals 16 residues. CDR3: CASSSSGPTGGETQYF. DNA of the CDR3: TGTGCCAGCAGCTCCTCCGGACCCACGGGGGGAGAGACCCAGTACTTC.

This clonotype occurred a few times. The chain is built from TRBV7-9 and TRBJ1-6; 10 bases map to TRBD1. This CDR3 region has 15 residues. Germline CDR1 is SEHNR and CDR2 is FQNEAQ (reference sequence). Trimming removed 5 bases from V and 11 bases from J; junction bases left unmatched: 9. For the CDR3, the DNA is TGTGCCAGCAGCCAGCCTGGACAGGGGGGAGCACCCCTCCACTTT. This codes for CASSQPGQGGAPLHF. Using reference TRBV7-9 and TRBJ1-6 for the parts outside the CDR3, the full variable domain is DTGVSQNPRHKITKRGQNVTFRCDPISEHNRLYWYRQTLGQGPEFLTYFQNEAQLEKSRLLSDRFSAERPKGSFSTLEIQRTEQGDSAMYLCASSQPGQGGAPLHFGNGTRLTVT.

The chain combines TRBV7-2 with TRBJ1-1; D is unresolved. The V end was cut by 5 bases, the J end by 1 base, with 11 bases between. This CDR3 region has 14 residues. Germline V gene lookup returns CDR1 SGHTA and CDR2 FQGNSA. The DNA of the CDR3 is TGTGCCAGCAGCATTATACCTAGGAACACTGAAGCTTTCTTT. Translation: CASSIIPRNTEAFF. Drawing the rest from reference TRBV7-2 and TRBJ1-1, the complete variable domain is GAGVSQSPSNKVTEKGKDVELRCDPISGHTALYWYRQSLGQGLEFLIYFQGNSAPDKSGLPSDRFSAERTGGSVSTLTIQRTQQEDSAVYLCASSIIPRNTEAFFGQGTRLTVV.

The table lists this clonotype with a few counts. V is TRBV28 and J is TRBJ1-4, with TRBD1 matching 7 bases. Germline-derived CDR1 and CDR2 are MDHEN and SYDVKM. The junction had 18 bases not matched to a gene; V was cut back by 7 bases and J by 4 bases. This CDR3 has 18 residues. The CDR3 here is CASTFNRGRGSGNEKLFF. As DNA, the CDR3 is TGTGCCAGCACCTTCAACAGGGGCAGGGGTAGCGGTAATGAAAAACTGTTTTTT.

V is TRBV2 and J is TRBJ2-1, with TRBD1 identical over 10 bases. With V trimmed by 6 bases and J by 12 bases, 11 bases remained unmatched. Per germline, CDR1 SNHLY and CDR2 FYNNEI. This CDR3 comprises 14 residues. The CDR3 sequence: CASRATGQGNWQFF. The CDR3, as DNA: TGTGCCAGCAGGGCAACGGGACAGGGGAATTGGCAGTTCTTC.

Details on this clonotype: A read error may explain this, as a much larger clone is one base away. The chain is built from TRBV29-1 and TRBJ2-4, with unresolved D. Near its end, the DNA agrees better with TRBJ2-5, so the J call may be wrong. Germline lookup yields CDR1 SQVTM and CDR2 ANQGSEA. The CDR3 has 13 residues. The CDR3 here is CSVGLVLAETQYF. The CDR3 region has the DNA TGCAGCGTTGGTCTAGTGCTCGCGGAGACCCAGTACTTC.

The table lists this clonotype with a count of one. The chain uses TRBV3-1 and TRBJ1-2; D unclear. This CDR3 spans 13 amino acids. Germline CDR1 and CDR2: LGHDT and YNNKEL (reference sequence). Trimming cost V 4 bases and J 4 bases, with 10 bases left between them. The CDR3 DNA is TGTGCCAGCAGCCGGACGGAAATCTATGGCTACACCTTC. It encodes CASSRTEIYGYTF.

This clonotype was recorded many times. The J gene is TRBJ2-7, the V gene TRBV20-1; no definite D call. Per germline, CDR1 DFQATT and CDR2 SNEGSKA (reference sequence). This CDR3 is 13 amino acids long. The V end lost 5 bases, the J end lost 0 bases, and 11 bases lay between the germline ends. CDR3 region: CSALTDHSYEQYF. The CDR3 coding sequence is TGCAGTGCTTTAACAGACCACTCCTACGAGCAGTACTTC.

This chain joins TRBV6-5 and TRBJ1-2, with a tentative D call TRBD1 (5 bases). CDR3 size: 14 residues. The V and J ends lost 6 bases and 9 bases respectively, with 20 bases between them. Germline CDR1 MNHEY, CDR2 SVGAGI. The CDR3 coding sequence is TGTGCCAGCAGACCGACAGAACCCCATGGGAGCTACACCTTC. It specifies CASRPTEPHGSYTF.

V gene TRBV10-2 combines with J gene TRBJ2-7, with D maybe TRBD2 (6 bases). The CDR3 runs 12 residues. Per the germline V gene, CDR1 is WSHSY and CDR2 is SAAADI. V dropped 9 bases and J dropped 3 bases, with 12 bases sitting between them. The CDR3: CASRDFDYEQYF. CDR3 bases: TGCGCCAGTCGGGACTTCGACTACGAGCAGTACTTC.

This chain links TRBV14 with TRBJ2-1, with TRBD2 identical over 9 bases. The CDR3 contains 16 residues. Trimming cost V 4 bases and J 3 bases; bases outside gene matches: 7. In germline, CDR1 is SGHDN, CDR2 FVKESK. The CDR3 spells CASSPLAGALYNEQFF. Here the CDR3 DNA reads TGTGCCAGCAGCCCCTTAGCGGGAGCCCTCTACAATGAGCAGTTCTTC.

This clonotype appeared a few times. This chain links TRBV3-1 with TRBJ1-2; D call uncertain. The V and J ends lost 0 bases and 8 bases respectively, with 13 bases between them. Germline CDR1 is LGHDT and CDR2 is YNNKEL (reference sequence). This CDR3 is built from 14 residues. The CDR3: CASSQDQRVHGYTF. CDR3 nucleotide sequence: TGTGCCAGCAGCCAAGATCAGCGGGTTCACGGCTACACCTTC.

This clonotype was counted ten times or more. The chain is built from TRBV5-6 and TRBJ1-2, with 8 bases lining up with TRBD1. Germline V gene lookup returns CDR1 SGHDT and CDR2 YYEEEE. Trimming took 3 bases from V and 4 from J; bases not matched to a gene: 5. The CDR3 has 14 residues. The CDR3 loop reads CASSSRQGIYGYTF. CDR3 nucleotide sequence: TGTGCCAGCAGCTCTAGACAGGGGATCTATGGCTACACCTTC.